The 32 T cell receptor beta chains below all came from one sample that was sequenced in a study of blood T cell repertoires in COVID-19. The protocol was immunoSEQ multiplex PCR, while the TCRdb copy is restricted to in-frame clones and leaves out a portion. The sample has roughly 140,000 clones; roughly 80% are singletons. The sequencing input was peripheral blood. The receptors stem from a man aged 60 to 69 with acute or convalescent COVID-19.

The V call is TRBV19, the J call TRBJ2-2, with 9 positions matching TRBD2. This CDR3 contains 16 residues. Germline CDR1 is LNHDA and CDR2 is SQIVND (reference sequence). Unmatched junction bases numbered 8, after V lost 2 bases and J lost 7 bases. Here the CDR3 reads CASSIRSAGGGGELFF. Written as DNA, the CDR3 is TGTGCCAGTAGTATACGGTCAGCGGGAGGTGGCGGGGAGCTGTTTTTT.

The chain is built from TRBV6-2 or TRBV6-3 and TRBJ1-6; the D gene is possibly TRBD1 (6 bases). Germline V CDR1 and CDR2: MNHEY, SVGEGT. The CDR3 sequence is 15 residues long. V lost 4 bases and J lost 5, with 12 bases in between. The chain's CDR3 is CASSFSQGNNSPLHF. DNA of the CDR3: TGTGCCAGCAGTTTCTCTCAGGGGAATAATTCACCCCTCCACTTT.

The chain employs TRBV10-3 and TRBJ2-1; 11 bases match TRBD2. With 4 bases clipped from V and 6 bases from J, the junction kept 5 bases outside the gene matches. This CDR3 spans 15 amino acids. Germline V gene lookup returns CDR1 ENHRY and CDR2 SYGVKD. The CDR3 DNA is TGTGCCATCAGTGGGTCTAGCGGGAGGTCCAATGAGCAGTTCTTC. The encoded protein is CAISGSSGRSNEQFF.

V and J are TRBV7-8 and TRBJ1-5; 7 nucleotides match TRBD1. Germline V CDR1 and CDR2: SGHVS, FQNEAQ. The ends lost 5 bases at V and 2 bases at J; junction bases unmatched: 6. The CDR3 covers 15 residues. CDR3 bases: TGTGCCAGCAGCCTAACCGGACAGGGCAATCAGCCCCAGCATTTT. This translates into CASSLTGQGNQPQHF.

This clone was recorded a few times. The chain combines TRBV4-1 with TRBJ1-3, with 12 bases fitting TRBD1. Per the germline V gene, CDR1 is MGHRA and CDR2 is YSYEKL. The CDR3 loop spans 21 amino acids. V shed 4 bases and J 0 bases; nucleotides not matched to a gene: 16. The CDR3 reads CASSLRLRDRGLSSSGNTIYF. Here the CDR3 DNA reads TGCGCCAGCAGCCTACGCCTCCGGGACAGGGGGCTCTCGAGCTCTGGAAACACCATATATTTT.

In DNA form, the CDR3 reads TGTGCCAGCAGTACAGCCGGAACAGATACGCAGTATTTT. Its translation is CASSTAGTDTQYF. The V gene is TRBV2, the J gene TRBJ2-3, with D hard to call. The V gene's germline CDR1 is SNHLY and CDR2 FYNNEI. This CDR3 has 13 residues. V gave up 5 bases and J gave up 3 bases, with 9 bases separating them.

The chain recombines TRBV6-2 or TRBV6-3 with TRBJ1-2; no clear D. The CDR3 length is 14 residues. Germline values: CDR1 MNHEY, CDR2 SVGEGT. V lost 6 bases to trimming and J lost 4 bases, with 15 bases between them. This CDR3 reads CASSRAGSSYGYTF. The CDR3 DNA sequence: TGTGCCAGCAGCCGCGCAGGCTCGAGCTATGGCTACACCTTC.

V and J are TRBV5-8 and TRBJ2-3; the D gene is possibly TRBD1 (5 bases). The CDR3 is 13 amino acids. Per germline, CDR1 SGHTS and CDR2 YDEGEE. V dropped 3 bases and J dropped 3 bases, with 8 bases sitting between them. The CDR3 DNA reads as TGTGCCAGCAGCTCCAGGGCTACAGATACGCAGTATTTT. Its translation: CASSSRATDTQYF.

A few counts support this clone. The chain uses TRBV6-4 and TRBJ1-6; D is unclear. Germline CDR1 MRHNA, CDR2 SNTAGT. Deletions cut 5 bases from V and 10 bases from J, with 12 bases between. The CDR3 contains 13 residues. CDR3 loop: CASSREGGSPLHF. DNA for the CDR3: TGTGCCAGCAGTCGGGAGGGAGGGTCACCCCTCCACTTT.

V is TRBV6-5 and J is TRBJ1-4; 9 positions agree with TRBD1. The CDR3 runs to 15 residues. J was trimmed by 5 bases and V by 5 bases; bases with no gene match: 6. Looked up from germline, CDR1 is MNHEY and CDR2 is SVGAGI. The CDR3 sequence is CASSKTGGENEKLFF. The CDR3 nucleotides are TGTGCCAGCAGTAAAACAGGGGGCGAGAATGAAAAACTGTTTTTT.

V and J are TRBV4-2 and TRBJ2-1; 10 bases are shared with TRBD1. The germline V gene encodes CDR1 LGHNA and CDR2 YNFKEQ. The CDR3 spans 16 residues. V lost 4 bases, J lost 8 bases, and 11 bases stayed unmatched. Here the CDR3 reads CASSREPGQGFDEQFF. The CDR3 DNA reads TGTGCCAGCAGCCGGGAGCCGGGACAGGGGTTCGATGAGCAGTTCTTC.

The chain combines TRBV19 with TRBJ2-2, with TRBD2 identical over 8 bases. The CDR3 has 16 amino acids. After removal of 1 base from V and 4 bases from J, the junction contained 5 bases not matched to a gene. Germline V gene lookup returns CDR1 LNHDA and CDR2 SQIVND (reference sequence). CDR3 loop: CASSIGTSLITGELFF. The CDR3 DNA reads as TGTGCCAGTAGTATAGGGACTAGCCTTATCACCGGGGAGCTGTTTTTT.

The chain has TRBV5-1 and TRBJ2-3; possibly TRBD2 for D (7 bases). This CDR3 is built from 16 residues. Germline CDR1 reads SGHRS; CDR2 reads YFSETQ. V was pared by 0 bases and J by 9 bases, with 20 bases between. CDR3 nucleotide sequence: TGCGCCAGCAGCTTGGCCACGCGGGGGCCGACGGGCACGCAGTATTTT. This translates into CASSLATRGPTGTQYF.

The chain joins TRBV13 to TRBJ1-2; D is perhaps TRBD1 (5 bases). Germline V lookup: CDR1 PRHDT, CDR2 FYEKMQ (reference sequence). Trimming left V 8 bases short and J 4 bases short, with 20 bases between. The CDR3 runs to 15 residues. The CDR3 region is CASRPRQSEAYGYTF. Written as DNA, the CDR3 is TGTGCCAGCCGTCCCCGACAGTCGGAAGCCTATGGCTACACCTTC.

This chain connects TRBV5-1 to TRBJ2-7, with 7 bases lining up with TRBD1. Germline lookup yields CDR1 SGHRS and CDR2 YFSETQ. The CDR3 has 14 amino acids. Trimming removed 2 bases from V and 2 bases from J; junction bases left unmatched: 4. DNA for the CDR3: TGCGCCAGCAGCTTCCAGCAGGGGGCCTACGAGCAGTACTTC. Its protein product is CASSFQQGAYEQYF.

The V and J genes are TRBV7-9 and TRBJ2-2; D perhaps matches TRBD2 (6 bases). Germline-derived CDR1 and CDR2 are SEHNR and FQNEAQ (reference sequence). The CDR3 runs to 15 residues. V lost 1 base and J 1 base, leaving 7 bases between the germline ends. The CDR3 sequence is CASSLDGGNTGELFF. The DNA of the CDR3 is TGTGCCAGCAGCTTAGACGGGGGGAACACCGGGGAGCTGTTTTTT.

The rearrangement uses TRBV2 and TRBJ2-3; 16 nucleotides line up with TRBD2. V was pared by 8 bases and J by 4 bases, with 15 bases of the junction left unmatched. The CDR3 is 19 residues long. CDR1 and CDR2 (germline): SNHLY, FYNNEI. The DNA of the CDR3 is TGTGCCAGCTCCGCCATAAGCGGGACTAGCGGGGGGGCCGCAGATACGCAGTATTTT. Translation: CASSAISGTSGGAADTQYF.

The CDR3 DNA sequence: TGTGCCAGCAGCCCTACCGGCCAGGGGGCGGGGGGCTACACCTTC. This gives the protein CASSPTGQGAGGYTF. V usage is TRBV5-5 and J usage is TRBJ1-2, with 8 positions matching TRBD1. The CDR3 totals 15 residues. CDR1 SGHKS and CDR2 YYEKEE come from the germline V gene (reference sequence). V gave up 4 bases and J gave up 8 bases; unmatched junction bases: 13. Drawing the rest from reference TRBV5-5 and TRBJ1-2, the complete variable domain is DAGVTQSPTHLIKTRGQQVTLRCSPISGHKSVSWYQQVLGQGPQFIFQYYEKEERGRGNFPDRFSARQFPNYSSELNVNALLLGDSALYLCASSPTGQGAGGYTFGSGTRLTVV.

The rearrangement uses TRBV24-1 and TRBJ2-1, with 13 bases fitting TRBD2. The CDR3 loop spans 20 amino acids. Looked up from germline, CDR1 is KGHDR and CDR2 is SFDVKD. V gave up 4 bases and J gave up 6 bases; unmatched junction bases: 17. The CDR3 here is CATSETITGGLAGEINEQFF. CDR3 DNA sequence: TGTGCCACCAGTGAGACCATAACCGGCGGACTAGCGGGAGAAATCAATGAGCAGTTCTTC.

V is TRBV3-1 (or the pseudogene TRBV3-2) and J is TRBJ2-5; the D gene is possibly TRBD2 (6 bases). The germline CDR1 and CDR2 sequences are LGHDT and YNNKEL (reference sequence). The ends were cut back, 4 bases at V and 3 bases at J, with 15 bases in the middle. This CDR3 region has 15 residues. The CDR3 reads CASSRDFWGEETQYF. CDR3 bases: TGTGCCAGCAGCCGGGACTTTTGGGGAGAAGAGACCCAGTACTTC.

Points on this clone: Other nucleotide sequences in the sample specify the same CDR3. The chain joins TRBV19 to TRBJ1-2; D is undetermined. Looked up from germline, CDR1 is LNHDA and CDR2 is SQIVND (reference sequence). Trimming cost V 1 base and J 2 bases, with 5 bases left between them. CDR3 size: 13 residues. The CDR3 coding sequence is TGTGCCAGTAGTATAGGAGCAAACTATGGCTACACCTTC. This codes for CASSIGANYGYTF.

Here the CDR3 DNA reads TGTGCCAGCAGTTACTCGAGCGGGGCTAATGAAAAACTGTTTTTT. The encoded protein is CASSYSSGANEKLFF. The rearrangement uses TRBV6-5 and TRBJ1-4; D unresolved. Per germline, CDR1 MNHEY and CDR2 SVGAGI. CDR3 size: 15 residues. V gave up 0 bases and J gave up 3 bases, with 8 bases separating them.

This sequence joins TRBV27 and TRBJ2-7, with a tentative D call TRBD2 (6 bases). Germline V CDR1 and CDR2: MNHEY, SMNVEV (reference sequence). The CDR3 has 14 amino acids. V lost 1 base and J 2 bases, leaving 9 bases between the germline ends. The CDR3 DNA sequence: TGTGCCAGCAGTTTATTGGGGGGACCCTACGAGCAGTACTTC. It encodes CASSLLGGPYEQYF.

Written as DNA, the CDR3 is TGTGCCAGCGGGGGGGGGCAAAGCAATCAGCCCCAGCATTTT. The encoded protein is CASGGGQSNQPQHF. The gene calls are TRBV4-2 and TRBJ1-5; TRBD1 might be the D (6 bases). CDR1 is LGHNA, CDR2 YNFKEQ, per germline. Trimming left V 8 bases short and J 1 base short, with 12 bases between. The CDR3 is made up of 14 amino acids.

V is TRBV3-1 (or the pseudogene TRBV3-2) and J is TRBJ2-7; unclear D gene. Germline V gene sequence: CDR1 LGHDT, CDR2 YNNKEL (reference sequence). V dropped 2 bases and J dropped 3 bases, with 5 bases sitting between them. The CDR3 totals 12 residues. The CDR3 nucleotides read TGTGCCAGCAGCCAAACACACTACGAGCAGTACTTC. Its translation is CASSQTHYEQYF.

The V call is TRBV5-1, the J call TRBJ2-7; D not certain. The germline V and J ends were trimmed by 1 base and 0 bases, with 5 bases remaining between them. Germline V gene lookup returns CDR1 SGHRS and CDR2 YFSETQ. There are 13 residues in the CDR3. The CDR3 bases are TGCGCCAGCAGCTTGATCGGCTCCTACGAGCAGTACTTC. Translated: CASSLIGSYEQYF.

The chain joins TRBV7-2 to TRBJ1-3, with 8 positions matching TRBD1. Germline V gives CDR1 SGHTA, CDR2 FQGNSA. V was clipped by 6 bases and J by 7 bases; unmatched bases: 17. The CDR3 consists of 17 residues. The CDR3 sequence is CASSSSSGGWVGNTIYF. CDR3 nucleotides: TGTGCCAGCAGTTCCTCCTCAGGGGGCTGGGTGGGGAACACCATATATTTT.

The chain joins TRBV7-6 to TRBJ1-1; D remains ambiguous. The CDR3 has 15 amino acids. Trimming left V 1 base short and J 0 bases short, with 9 bases between. CDR1 is SGHVS and CDR2 is FNYEAQ in the germline V gene. The CDR3 DNA follows: TGTGCCAGCAGCTTAGTTGCGCTTCTGAACACTGAAGCTTTCTTT. Its translation: CASSLVALLNTEAFF. Full variable domain (remainder filled in from reference TRBV7-6 and TRBJ1-1): GAGVSQSPRYKVTKRGQDVALRCDPISGHVSLYWYRQALGQGPEFLTYFNYEAQQDKSGLPNDRFSAERPEGSISTLTIQRTEQRDSAMYRCASSLVALLNTEAFFGQGTRLTVV.

V and J are TRBV4-3 and TRBJ2-5, with 8 positions matching TRBD2. Per the germline V gene, CDR1 is LGHNA and CDR2 is YSLEER. The trim removed 1 base at V and 2 bases at J, leaving 6 bases unmatched. CDR3 length equals 16 residues. The CDR3 bases are TGCGCCAGCAGCCAAGTAGGGCGGGGGGTACAAGAGACCCAGTACTTC. Translated: CASSQVGRGVQETQYF.

This clone was recorded only once. The chain couples TRBV5-1 to TRBJ1-1; 7 bases match TRBD1. CDR1 is SGHRS, CDR2 YFSETQ, per germline. J was trimmed by 2 bases and V by 4 bases; bases with no gene match: 11. The CDR3 is 16 residues long. CDR3 DNA: TGCGCCAGCAGCAACTCCTGGACAGGAAGAAACACTGAAGCTTTCTTT. Translating gives CASSNSWTGRNTEAFF.

This chain joins TRBV19 and TRBJ2-7; a weak D match, TRBD2 (6 bases). Germline-derived CDR1 and CDR2 are LNHDA and SQIVND (reference sequence). V lost 5 bases to trimming and J lost 3 bases, with 14 bases between them. The CDR3 is 14 amino acids. CDR3 coding DNA: TGTGCCAGTAGTGGACCGGGACTCCTCTACGAGCAGTACTTC. This sequence encodes CASSGPGLLYEQYF.

This clone occurred a few times. The rearrangement links TRBV5-1 to TRBJ1-1; D is undetermined. Trimming removed 4 bases from V and 3 bases from J, with 13 bases in between. In germline, CDR1 is SGHRS, CDR2 YFSETQ. This CDR3 is built from 14 residues. The CDR3 bases are TGCGCCAGCAGCCCGACGACTTCCTACACTGAAGCTTTCTTT. Its protein is CASSPTTSYTEAFF.